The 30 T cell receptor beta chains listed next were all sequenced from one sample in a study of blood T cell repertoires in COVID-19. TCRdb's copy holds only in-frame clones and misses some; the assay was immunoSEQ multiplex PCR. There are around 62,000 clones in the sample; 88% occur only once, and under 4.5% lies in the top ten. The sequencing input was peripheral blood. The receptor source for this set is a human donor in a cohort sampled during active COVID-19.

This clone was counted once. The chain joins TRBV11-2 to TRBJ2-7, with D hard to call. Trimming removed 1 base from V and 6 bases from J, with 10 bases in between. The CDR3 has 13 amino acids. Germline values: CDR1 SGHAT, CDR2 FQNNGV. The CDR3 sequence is CASSLARTGEQYF. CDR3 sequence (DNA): TGTGCCAGCAGCTTAGCCCGTACCGGCGAGCAGTACTTC.

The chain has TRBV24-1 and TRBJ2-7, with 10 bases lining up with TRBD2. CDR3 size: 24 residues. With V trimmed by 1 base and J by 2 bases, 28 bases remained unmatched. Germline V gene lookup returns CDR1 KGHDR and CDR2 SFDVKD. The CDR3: CATSDFLRQGILAGVPNTPYEQYF. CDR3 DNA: TGTGCCACCAGTGATTTCCTCAGACAGGGGATCCTAGCGGGAGTCCCCAACACCCCCTACGAGCAGTACTTC.

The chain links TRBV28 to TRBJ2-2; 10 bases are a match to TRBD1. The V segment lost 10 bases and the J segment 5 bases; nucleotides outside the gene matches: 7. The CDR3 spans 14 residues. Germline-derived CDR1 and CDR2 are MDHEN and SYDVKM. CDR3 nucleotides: TGTGCCATCACCCGGACAGGGGGGACCGGGGAGCTGTTTTTT. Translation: CAITRTGGTGELFF.

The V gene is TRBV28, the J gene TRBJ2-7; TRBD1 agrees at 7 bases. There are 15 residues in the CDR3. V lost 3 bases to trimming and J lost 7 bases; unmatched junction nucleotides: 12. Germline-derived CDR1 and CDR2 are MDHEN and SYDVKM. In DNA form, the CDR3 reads TGTGCCAGCAGTTTTCAGGGACAGTGGCTTATAGAGCAGTACTTC. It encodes CASSFQGQWLIEQYF.

CDR3 amino acids: CASSRPERYSYEQYF. CDR3 DNA: TGCGCCAGCAGCCGCCCGGAGCGGTACTCCTACGAGCAGTACTTC. The rearrangement links TRBV5-1 to TRBJ2-7; a possible D gene is TRBD2 (5 bases). The CDR3 has 15 amino acids. V was clipped by 4 bases and J by 0 bases, with 14 bases between them. Germline values: CDR1 SGHRS, CDR2 YFSETQ.

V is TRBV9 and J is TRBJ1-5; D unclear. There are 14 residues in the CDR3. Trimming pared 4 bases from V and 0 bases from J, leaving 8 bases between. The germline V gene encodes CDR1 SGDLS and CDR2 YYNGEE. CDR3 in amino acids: CASSPGYSNQPQHF. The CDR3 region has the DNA TGTGCCAGCAGCCCGGGGTATAGCAATCAGCCCCAGCATTTT.

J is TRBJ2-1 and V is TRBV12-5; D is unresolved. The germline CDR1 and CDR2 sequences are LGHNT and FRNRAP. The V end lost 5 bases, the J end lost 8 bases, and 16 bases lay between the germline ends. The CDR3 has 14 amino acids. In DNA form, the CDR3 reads TGTGCTAGTGGTCTCCCGCCACGGAGCCATGAGCAGTTCTTC. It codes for CASGLPPRSHEQFF.

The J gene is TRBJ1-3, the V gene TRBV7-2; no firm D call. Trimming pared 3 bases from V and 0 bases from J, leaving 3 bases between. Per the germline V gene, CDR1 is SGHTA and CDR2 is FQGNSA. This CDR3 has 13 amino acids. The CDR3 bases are TGTGCCAGCAGCTTTTACTCTGGAAACACCATATATTTT. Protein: CASSFYSGNTIYF.

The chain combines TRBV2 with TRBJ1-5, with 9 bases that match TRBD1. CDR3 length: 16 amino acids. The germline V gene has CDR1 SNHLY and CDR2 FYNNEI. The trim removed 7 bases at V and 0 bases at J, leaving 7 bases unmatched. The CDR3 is CASNKQGAYSNQPQHF. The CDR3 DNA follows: TGTGCCAGCAATAAACAGGGGGCTTATAGCAATCAGCCCCAGCATTTT.

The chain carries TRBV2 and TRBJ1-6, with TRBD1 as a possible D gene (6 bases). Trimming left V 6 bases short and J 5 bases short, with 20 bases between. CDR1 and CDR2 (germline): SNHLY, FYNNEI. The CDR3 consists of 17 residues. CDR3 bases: TGTGCCAGCAGCCGGGACAACCCAAGGTGGGATAATTCACCCCTCCACTTT. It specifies CASSRDNPRWDNSPLHF. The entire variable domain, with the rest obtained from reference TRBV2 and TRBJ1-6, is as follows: EPEVTQTPSHQVTQMGQEVILRCVPISNHLYFYWYRQILGQKVEFLVSFYNNEISEKSEIFDDQFSVERPDGSNFTLKIRSTKLEDSAMYFCASSRDNPRWDNSPLHFGNGTRLTVT.

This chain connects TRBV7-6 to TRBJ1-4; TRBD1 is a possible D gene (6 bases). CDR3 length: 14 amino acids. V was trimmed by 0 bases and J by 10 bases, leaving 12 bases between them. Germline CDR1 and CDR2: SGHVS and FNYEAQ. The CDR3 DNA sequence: TGTGCCAGCAGCTTAGCGGCAGGGGATCGAAAACTGTTTTTT. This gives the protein CASSLAAGDRKLFF.

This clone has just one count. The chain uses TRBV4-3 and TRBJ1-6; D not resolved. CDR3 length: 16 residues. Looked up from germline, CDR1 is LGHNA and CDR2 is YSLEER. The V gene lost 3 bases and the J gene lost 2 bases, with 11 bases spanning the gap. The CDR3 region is CASSQVGVAYNSPLHF. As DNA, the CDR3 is TGCGCCAGCAGCCAGGTGGGCGTCGCCTATAATTCACCCCTCCACTTT.

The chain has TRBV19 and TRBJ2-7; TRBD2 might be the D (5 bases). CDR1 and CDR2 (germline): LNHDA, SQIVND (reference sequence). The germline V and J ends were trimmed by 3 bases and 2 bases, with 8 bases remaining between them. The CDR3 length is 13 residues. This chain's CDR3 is CASSISGPYEQYF. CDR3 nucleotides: TGTGCCAGTAGTATCAGCGGTCCCTACGAGCAGTACTTC.

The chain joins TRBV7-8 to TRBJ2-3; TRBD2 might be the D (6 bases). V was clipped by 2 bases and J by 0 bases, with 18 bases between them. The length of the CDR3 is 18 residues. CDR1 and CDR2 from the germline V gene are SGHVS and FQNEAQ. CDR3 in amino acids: CASSLISSGGLSTDTQYF. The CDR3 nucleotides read TGTGCCAGCAGCTTAATCTCCTCAGGAGGGCTTAGCACAGATACGCAGTATTTT.

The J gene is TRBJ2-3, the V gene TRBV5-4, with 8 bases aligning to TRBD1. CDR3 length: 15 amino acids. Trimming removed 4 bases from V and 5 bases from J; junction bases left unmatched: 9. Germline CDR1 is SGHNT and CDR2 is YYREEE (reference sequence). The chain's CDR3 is CASSRGGQGRDTQYF. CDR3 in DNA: TGTGCCAGCAGCCGGGGAGGACAGGGCCGAGATACGCAGTATTTT.

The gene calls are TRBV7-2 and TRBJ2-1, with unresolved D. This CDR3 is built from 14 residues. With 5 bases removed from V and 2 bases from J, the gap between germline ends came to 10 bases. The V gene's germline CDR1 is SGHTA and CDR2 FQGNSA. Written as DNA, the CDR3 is TGTGCCAGCAGCCCGCTCGCGGCCTACAATGAGCAGTTCTTC. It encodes CASSPLAAYNEQFF.

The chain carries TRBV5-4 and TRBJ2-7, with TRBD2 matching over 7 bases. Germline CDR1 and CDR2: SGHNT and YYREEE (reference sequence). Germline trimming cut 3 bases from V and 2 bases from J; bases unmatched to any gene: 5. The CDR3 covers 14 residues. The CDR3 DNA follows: TGTGCCAGCAGCTGGGGAGGGGTCCCCTACGAGCAGTACTTC. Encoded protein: CASSWGGVPYEQYF.

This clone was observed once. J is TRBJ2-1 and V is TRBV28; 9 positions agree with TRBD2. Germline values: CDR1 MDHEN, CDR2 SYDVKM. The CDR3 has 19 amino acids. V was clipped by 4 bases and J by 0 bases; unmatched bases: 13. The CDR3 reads CASSSVLAGRNSSYNEQFF. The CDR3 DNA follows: TGTGCCAGCAGTTCCGTACTAGCGGGCCGGAATAGCTCCTACAATGAGCAGTTCTTC.

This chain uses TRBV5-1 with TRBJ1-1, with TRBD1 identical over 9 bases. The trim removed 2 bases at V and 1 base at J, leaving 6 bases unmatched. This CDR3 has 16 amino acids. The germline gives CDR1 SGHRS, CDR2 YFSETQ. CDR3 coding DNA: TGCGCCAGCAGCTTAAAACAGGGGGCCCCGAACACTGAAGCTTTCTTT. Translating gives CASSLKQGAPNTEAFF.

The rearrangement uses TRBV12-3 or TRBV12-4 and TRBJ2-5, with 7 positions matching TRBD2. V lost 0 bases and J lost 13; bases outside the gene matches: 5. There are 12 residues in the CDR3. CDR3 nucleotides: TGTGCCAGCAGTTTAGCTGTGGGGGGGACGTACTTC. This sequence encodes CASSLAVGGTYF.

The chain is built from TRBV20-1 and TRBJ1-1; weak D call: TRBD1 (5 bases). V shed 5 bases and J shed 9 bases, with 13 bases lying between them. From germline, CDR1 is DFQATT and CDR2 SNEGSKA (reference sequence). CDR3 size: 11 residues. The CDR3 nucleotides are TGCAGTGCTGGTAAGGACATCAAAGCTTTCTTT. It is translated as CSAGKDIKAFF.

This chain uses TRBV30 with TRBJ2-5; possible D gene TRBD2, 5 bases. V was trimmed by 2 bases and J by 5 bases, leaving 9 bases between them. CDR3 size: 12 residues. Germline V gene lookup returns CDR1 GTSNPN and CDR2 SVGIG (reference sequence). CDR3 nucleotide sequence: TGTGCCTGGAGTTCTTGGGAGGAGACCCAGTACTTC. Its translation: CAWSSWEETQYF.

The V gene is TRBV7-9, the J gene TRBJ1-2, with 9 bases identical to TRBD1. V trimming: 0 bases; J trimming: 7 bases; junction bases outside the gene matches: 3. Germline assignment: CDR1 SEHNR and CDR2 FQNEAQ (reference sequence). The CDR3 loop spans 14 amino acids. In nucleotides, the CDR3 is TGTGCCAGCAGCTTAGCGGACAGGGGTCCTGGCTACACCTTC. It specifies CASSLADRGPGYTF.

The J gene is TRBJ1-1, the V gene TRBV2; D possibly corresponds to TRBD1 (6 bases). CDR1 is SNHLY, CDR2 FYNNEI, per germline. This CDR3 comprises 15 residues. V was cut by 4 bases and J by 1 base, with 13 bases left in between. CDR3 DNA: TGTGCCAGCAGTGGCGAGGGACATCCGAACACTGAAGCTTTCTTT. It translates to CASSGEGHPNTEAFF.

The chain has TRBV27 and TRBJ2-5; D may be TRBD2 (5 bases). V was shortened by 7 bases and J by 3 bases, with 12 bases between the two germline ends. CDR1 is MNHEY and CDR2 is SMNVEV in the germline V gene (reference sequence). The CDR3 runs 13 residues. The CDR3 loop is CASKPGNEETQYF. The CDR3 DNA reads TGTGCCAGCAAGCCGGGGAACGAAGAGACCCAGTACTTC.

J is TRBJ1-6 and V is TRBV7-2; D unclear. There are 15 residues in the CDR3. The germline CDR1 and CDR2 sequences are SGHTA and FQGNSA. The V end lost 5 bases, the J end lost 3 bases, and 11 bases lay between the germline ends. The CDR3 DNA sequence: TGTGCCAGCAGCATCCAATCGGGCTATAATTCACCCCTCCACTTT. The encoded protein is CASSIQSGYNSPLHF. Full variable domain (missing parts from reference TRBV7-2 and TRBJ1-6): GAGVSQSPSNKVTEKGKDVELRCDPISGHTALYWYRQSLGQGLEFLIYFQGNSAPDKSGLPSDRFSAERTGGSVSTLTIQRTQQEDSAVYLCASSIQSGYNSPLHFGNGTRLTVT.

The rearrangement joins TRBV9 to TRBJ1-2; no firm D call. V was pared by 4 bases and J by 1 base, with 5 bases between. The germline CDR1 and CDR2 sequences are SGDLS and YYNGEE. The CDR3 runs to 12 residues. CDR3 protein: CASSPDNYGYTF. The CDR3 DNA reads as TGTGCCAGCAGCCCAGATAACTATGGCTACACCTTC.

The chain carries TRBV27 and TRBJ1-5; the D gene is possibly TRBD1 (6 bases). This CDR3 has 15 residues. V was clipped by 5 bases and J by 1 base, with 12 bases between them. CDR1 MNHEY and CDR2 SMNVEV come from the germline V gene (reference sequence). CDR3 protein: CASSTNRVSNQPQHF. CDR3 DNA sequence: TGTGCCAGCAGTACGAACAGGGTAAGCAATCAGCCCCAGCATTTT.

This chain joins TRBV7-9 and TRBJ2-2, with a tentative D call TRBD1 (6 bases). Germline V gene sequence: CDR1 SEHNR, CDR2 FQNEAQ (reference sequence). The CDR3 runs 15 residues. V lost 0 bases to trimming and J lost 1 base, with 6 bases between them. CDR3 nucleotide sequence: TGTGCCAGCAGCTTAGCCAGGGGGAACACCGGGGAGCTGTTTTTT. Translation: CASSLARGNTGELFF.

The CDR3 DNA reads TGTGCCAGCAGTCCGACTAGCGGGACCATCTACGAGCAGTACTTC. Translation: CASSPTSGTIYEQYF. This chain links TRBV28 with TRBJ2-7; TRBD2 agrees at 11 bases. This CDR3 region has 15 residues. V lost 5 bases to trimming and J lost 3 bases; unmatched junction nucleotides: 6. Per germline, CDR1 MDHEN and CDR2 SYDVKM.